The 17 T cell receptor beta chains given below trace back to one sample, sequenced in a study of blood T cells in healthy people across ages. Using a J-beta primer mix together with a sample-barcoded 5' primer, a second PCR was run for roughly 7 to 12 cycles. MiXCR was run by TCRdb on the 5' RACE reads, yielding one entry per CDR3 protein. Of about 290,000 distinct CDR3 sequences listed, 27% are singletons. Sequenced input: blood. These receptor sequences come from an older woman in good health.

This clonotype has only one observation. The gene calls are TRBV5-1 and TRBJ2-1, with 8 bases fitting TRBD2. This CDR3 has 17 amino acids. V lost 4 bases, J lost 0 bases, and 9 bases stayed unmatched. From germline, CDR1 is SGHRS and CDR2 YFSETQ. CDR3 residues: CASSHKAGASSYNEQFF. The CDR3, as DNA: TGCGCCAGCAGCCATAAAGCGGGGGCAAGCTCCTACAATGAGCAGTTCTTC.

This clonotype was picked up a small number of times. The chain is built from TRBV9 and TRBJ1-6, with D tentatively TRBD1 (6 bases). The V gene lost 3 bases and the J gene lost 5 bases, with 12 bases spanning the gap. CDR1 SGDLS and CDR2 YYNGEE come from the germline V gene. There are 15 residues in the CDR3. As DNA, the CDR3 is TGTGCCAGCAGCGCCCGGGGGCAGCATAATTCACCCCTCCACTTT. Protein: CASSARGQHNSPLHF.

The rearrangement uses TRBV9 and TRBJ1-2; tentatively, D is TRBD1 (6 bases). The V and J ends lost 0 bases and 0 bases respectively, with 15 bases between them. CDR1 SGDLS and CDR2 YYNGEE come from the germline V gene. CDR3 length: 17 residues. The CDR3 region is CASSVEPGQGSNYGYTF. CDR3 in DNA: TGTGCCAGCAGCGTAGAGCCCGGCCAGGGGTCTAACTATGGCTACACCTTC.

The chain has TRBV5-1 and TRBJ1-2, with 9 bases that match TRBD1. Germline V gene data show CDR1 as SGHRS and CDR2 as YFSETQ. This CDR3 is 13 amino acids long. V shed 3 bases and J 8 bases; nucleotides not matched to a gene: 5. CDR3 in DNA: TGCGCCAGCAGCTACCGGACAGGGGAAGGCTACACCTTC. Amino acid sequence: CASSYRTGEGYTF.

The rearrangement joins TRBV21-1 to TRBJ2-3; TRBD2, the table's D call, was not compared with the DNA. TRBV21-1 is given as a pseudogene. The CDR3 totals 17 residues. The CDR3 is CASSKGTSGNHTDTQYF. The CDR3 DNA is TGTGCCAGCAGCAAAGGGACTAGCGGGAACCACACAGATACGCAGTATTTT.

The rearrangement joins TRBV3-1 to TRBJ2-1, with TRBD1 matching over 10 bases. Trimming cost V 7 bases and J 8 bases; bases outside gene matches: 5. Looked up from germline, CDR1 is LGHDT and CDR2 is YNNKEL (reference sequence). This CDR3 is 13 amino acids long. CDR3 residues: CASILTGGYEQFF. CDR3 DNA sequence: TGTGCCAGCATACTGACAGGGGGCTATGAGCAGTTCTTC.

This clonotype was counted at least ten times. The V and J genes are TRBV20-1 and TRBJ2-5; D ambiguous. Germline CDR1 DFQATT, CDR2 SNEGSKA (reference sequence). V lost 0 bases and J lost 2, with 1 base in between. This CDR3 is built from 11 residues. Here the CDR3 DNA reads TGCAGTGCTAGAGATCAAGAGACCCAGTACTTC. It translates to CSARDQETQYF.

This clonotype was detected a few times. The rearrangement joins TRBV20-1 to TRBJ2-5; 10 nucleotides line up with TRBD2. TRBJ2-7 matches the DNA end more closely, so the J call is doubtful. The V gene's germline CDR1 is DFQATT and CDR2 SNEGSKA (reference sequence). There are 14 residues in the CDR3. The CDR3 loop is CNAKREGHTYEQYF. Here the CDR3 DNA reads TGCAACGCCAAGCGGGAGGGCCATACATACGAGCAGTACTTC.

This clonotype has more than one count but fewer than ten. The chain recombines TRBV7-3 with TRBJ2-5; D gene unclear. Germline CDR1 is SGHTA and CDR2 is FQGTGA. The V end lost 3 bases, the J end lost 3 bases, and 8 bases lay between the germline ends. This CDR3 has 13 residues. The CDR3 spells CASSFSREETQYF. The DNA of the CDR3 is TGTGCCAGCAGCTTTAGTAGGGAAGAGACCCAGTACTTC.

The chain links TRBV12-3 or TRBV12-4 to TRBJ2-5; 13 bases fit TRBD2. This CDR3 contains 17 residues. With 6 bases clipped from V and 0 bases from J, the junction kept 7 bases outside the gene matches. CDR3 residues: CASRPRTSGRHQETQYF. CDR3 nucleotide sequence: TGTGCCAGCAGACCGAGGACTAGCGGGAGACACCAAGAGACCCAGTACTTC.

This clonotype has only a few counts. The V gene is TRBV28, the J gene TRBJ1-2, with 9 bases identical to TRBD1. CDR3 length: 16 residues. Germline assignment: CDR1 MDHEN and CDR2 SYDVKM. Trimming cost V 3 bases and J 6 bases; bases outside gene matches: 11. The CDR3 nucleotides are TGTGCCAGCAGTTTGGCCGGGACAGGGCGATATCATGGCTACACCTTC. Amino acids: CASSLAGTGRYHGYTF.

The chain uses TRBV20-1 and TRBJ1-2, with D uncertain. The CDR3 totals 12 residues. From germline, CDR1 is DFQATT and CDR2 SNEGSKA (reference sequence). Between the trimmed V and J ends, which lost 3 bases and 2 bases, there was a span of 7 bases. The CDR3 coding sequence is TGCAGTGCTAGGGCTGCCAACTATGGCTACACCTTC. Amino acids: CSARAANYGYTF.

This clonotype was seen a handful of times. The CDR3 coding sequence is TGCAGTGCTGGGGGGAGGGGTGAGCTATCTGGAAACACCATATATTTT. This translates into CSAGGRGELSGNTIYF. This sequence joins TRBV20-1 and TRBJ1-3; D might be TRBD1 (5 bases). Trimming pared 5 bases from V and 1 base from J, leaving 18 bases between. The CDR3 covers 16 residues. Germline lookup yields CDR1 DFQATT and CDR2 SNEGSKA (reference sequence).

The rearrangement joins TRBV3-1 to TRBJ1-5; D is unresolved. V lost 1 base and J lost 7, with 8 bases in between. Per the germline V gene, CDR1 is LGHDT and CDR2 is YNNKEL (reference sequence). The CDR3 sequence is 13 residues long. CDR3 sequence (DNA): TGTGCCAGCAGCCAAGGGAGGACCCAGCCCCAGCATTTT. Translating it yields CASSQGRTQPQHF.

This clonotype has more than one count but fewer than ten. V is TRBV7-9 and J is TRBJ2-3, with 13 bases lining up with TRBD2. V trimming: 2 bases; J trimming: 8 bases; junction bases outside the gene matches: 10. CDR3 length equals 17 residues. Germline loops: CDR1 SEHNR, CDR2 FQNEAQ (reference sequence). The CDR3 bases are TGTGCCAGCAGCTTAACTCCGGGACTAGCGGGACTGGGTACGCAGTATTTT. The encoded protein is CASSLTPGLAGLGTQYF.

J is TRBJ2-2 and V is TRBV7-9; D perhaps matches TRBD1 (5 bases). The CDR3 extends over 12 amino acids. From germline, CDR1 is SEHNR and CDR2 FQNEAQ (reference sequence). CDR3 sequence reads: CAGQLNTGELFF. CDR3 DNA: TGTGCTGGACAACTAAACACCGGGGAGCTGTTTTTT.

This clonotype has more than one count but fewer than ten. V usage is TRBV20-1 and J usage is TRBJ2-7; D might be TRBD1 or TRBD2, each matching 7 bases. The CDR3 consists of 14 residues. The V gene's germline CDR1 is DFQATT and CDR2 SNEGSKA (reference sequence). V dropped 7 bases and J dropped 4 bases, with 20 bases sitting between them. CDR3: CSVGGDSNLYEQYF. As DNA, the CDR3 is TGCAGTGTTGGGGGGGACAGCAACCTTTACGAGCAGTACTTC.